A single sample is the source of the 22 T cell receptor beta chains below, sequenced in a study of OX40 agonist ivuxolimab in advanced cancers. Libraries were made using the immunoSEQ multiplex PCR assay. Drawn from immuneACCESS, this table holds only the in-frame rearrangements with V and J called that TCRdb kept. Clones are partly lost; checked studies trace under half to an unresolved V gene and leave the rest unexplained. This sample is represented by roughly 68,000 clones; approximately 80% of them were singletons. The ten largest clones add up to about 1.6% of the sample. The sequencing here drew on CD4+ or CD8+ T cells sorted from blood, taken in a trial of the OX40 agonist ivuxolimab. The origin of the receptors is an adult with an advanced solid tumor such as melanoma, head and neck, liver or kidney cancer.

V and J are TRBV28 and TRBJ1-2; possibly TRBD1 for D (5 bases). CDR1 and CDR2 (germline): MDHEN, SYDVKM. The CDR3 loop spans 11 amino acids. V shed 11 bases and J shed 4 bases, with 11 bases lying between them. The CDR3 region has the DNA TGTGCCTCCAGGGATCTCTATGGCTACACCTTC. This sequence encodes CASRDLYGYTF.

The CDR3, as DNA: TGTGCCAGCTCACCAGTCGGGGGGTCGAACACCGGGGAGCTGTTTTTT. This codes for CASSPVGGSNTGELFF. The chain has TRBV18 and TRBJ2-2; 7 nucleotides agree with TRBD2. This CDR3 contains 16 residues. J was trimmed by 0 bases and V by 2 bases; bases with no gene match: 3. Germline values: CDR1 KGHSH, CDR2 LQKENI.

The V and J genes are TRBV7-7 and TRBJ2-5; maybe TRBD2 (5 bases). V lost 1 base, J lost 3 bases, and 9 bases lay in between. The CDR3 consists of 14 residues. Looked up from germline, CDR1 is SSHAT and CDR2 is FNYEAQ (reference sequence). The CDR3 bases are TGTGCCAGCAGCTTAGGCGGGCGTAAAGAGACCCAGTACTTC. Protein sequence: CASSLGGRKETQYF. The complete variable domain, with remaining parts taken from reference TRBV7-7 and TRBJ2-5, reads GAGVSQSPRYKVTKRGQDVTLRCDPISSHATLYWYQQALGQGPEFLTYFNYEAQPDKSGLPSDRFSAERPEGSISTLTIQRTEQRDSAMYRCASSLGGRKETQYFGPGTRLLVL.

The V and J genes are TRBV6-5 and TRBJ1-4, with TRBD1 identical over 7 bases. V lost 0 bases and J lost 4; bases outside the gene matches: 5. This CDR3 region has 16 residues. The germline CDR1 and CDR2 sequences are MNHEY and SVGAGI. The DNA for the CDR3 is TGTGCCAGCAGTTACTCGCTGGGACAGCTTAATGAAAAACTGTTTTTT. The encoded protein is CASSYSLGQLNEKLFF.

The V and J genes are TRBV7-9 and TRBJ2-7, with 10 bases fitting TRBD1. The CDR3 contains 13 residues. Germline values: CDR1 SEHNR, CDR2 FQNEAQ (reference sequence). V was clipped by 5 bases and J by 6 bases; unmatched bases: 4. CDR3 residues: CASSARTGGEQYF. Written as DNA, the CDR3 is TGTGCCAGCAGCGCCCGGACAGGGGGCGAGCAGTACTTC.

This chain's CDR3 is CASNPNRGRLAKNIQYF. The CDR3 DNA sequence: TGTGCCAGTAACCCCAACAGGGGGCGCCTAGCCAAAAACATTCAGTACTTC. V and J are TRBV19 and TRBJ2-4; 9 bases align to TRBD1. This CDR3 region has 17 residues. Trimming took 7 bases from V and 0 from J; bases not matched to a gene: 10. Germline V gene data show CDR1 as LNHDA and CDR2 as SQIVND (reference sequence).

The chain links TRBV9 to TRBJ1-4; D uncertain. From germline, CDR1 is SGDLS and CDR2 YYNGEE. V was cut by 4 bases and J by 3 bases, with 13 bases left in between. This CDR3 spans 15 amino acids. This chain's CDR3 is CASSPSAGSNEKLFF. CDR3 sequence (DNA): TGTGCCAGCAGCCCCTCGGCCGGTTCTAATGAAAAACTGTTTTTT.

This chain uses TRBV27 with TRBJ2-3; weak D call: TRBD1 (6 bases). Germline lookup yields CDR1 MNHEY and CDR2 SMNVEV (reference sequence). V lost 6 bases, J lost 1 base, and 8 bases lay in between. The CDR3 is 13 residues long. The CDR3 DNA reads TGTGCCAGCAGGAGACAGGGCACAGATACGCAGTATTTT. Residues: CASRRQGTDTQYF.

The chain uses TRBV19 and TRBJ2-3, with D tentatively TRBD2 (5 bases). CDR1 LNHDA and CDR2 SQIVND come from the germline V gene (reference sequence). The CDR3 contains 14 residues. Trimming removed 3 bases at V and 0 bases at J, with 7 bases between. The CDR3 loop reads CASSIGGSTDTQYF. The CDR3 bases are TGTGCCAGTAGTATCGGCGGGAGCACAGATACGCAGTATTTT. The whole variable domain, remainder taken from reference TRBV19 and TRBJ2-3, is DGGITQSPKYLFRKEGQNVTLSCEQNLNHDAMYWYRQDPGQGLRLIYYSQIVNDFQKGDIAEGYSVSREKKESFPLTVTSAQKNPTAFYLCASSIGGSTDTQYFGPGTRLTVL.

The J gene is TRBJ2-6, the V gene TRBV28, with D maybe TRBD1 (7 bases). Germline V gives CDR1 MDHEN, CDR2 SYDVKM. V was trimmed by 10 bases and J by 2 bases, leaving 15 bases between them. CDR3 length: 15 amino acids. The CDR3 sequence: CATSEGATGANVLTF. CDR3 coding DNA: TGTGCCACCTCGGAGGGGGCTACTGGGGCCAACGTCCTGACTTTC.

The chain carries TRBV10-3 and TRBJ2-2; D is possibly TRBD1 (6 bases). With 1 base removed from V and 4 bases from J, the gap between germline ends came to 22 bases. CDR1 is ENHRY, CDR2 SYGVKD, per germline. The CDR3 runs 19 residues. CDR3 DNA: TGTGCCATCAGTGAGTTTGGGACAACTCTCGAGTCGGGCACCGGGGAGCTGTTTTTT. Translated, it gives CAISEFGTTLESGTGELFF.

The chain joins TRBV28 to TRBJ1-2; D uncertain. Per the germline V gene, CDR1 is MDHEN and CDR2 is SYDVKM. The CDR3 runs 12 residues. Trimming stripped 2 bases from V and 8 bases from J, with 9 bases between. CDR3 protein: CASSLPWAGYTF. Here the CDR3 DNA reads TGTGCCAGCAGTTTACCGTGGGCCGGCTACACCTTC.

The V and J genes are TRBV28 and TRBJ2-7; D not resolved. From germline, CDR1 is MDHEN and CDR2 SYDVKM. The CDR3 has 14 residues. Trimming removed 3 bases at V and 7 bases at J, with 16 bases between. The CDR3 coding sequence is TGTGCCAGCAGTTTGATCGGGTTTCTACGAGAGCAGTACTTC. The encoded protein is CASSLIGFLREQYF.

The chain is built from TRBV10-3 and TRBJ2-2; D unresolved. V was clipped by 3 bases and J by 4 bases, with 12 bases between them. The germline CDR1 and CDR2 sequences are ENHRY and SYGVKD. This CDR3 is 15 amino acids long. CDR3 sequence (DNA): TGTGCCATCAGTGACGGAGCTAGGGTCACCGGGGAGCTGTTTTTT. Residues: CAISDGARVTGELFF.

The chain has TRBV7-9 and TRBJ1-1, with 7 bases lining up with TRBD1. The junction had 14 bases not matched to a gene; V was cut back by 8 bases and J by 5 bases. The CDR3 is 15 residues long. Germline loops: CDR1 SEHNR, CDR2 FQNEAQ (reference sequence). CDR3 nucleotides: TGTGCCAGCGGGATCTATGACAGGGAAGGTACTGAAGCTTTCTTT. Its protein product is CASGIYDREGTEAFF.

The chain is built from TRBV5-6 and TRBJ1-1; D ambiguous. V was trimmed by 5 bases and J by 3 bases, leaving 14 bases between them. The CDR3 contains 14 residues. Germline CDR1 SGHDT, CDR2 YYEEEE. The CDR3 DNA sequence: TGTGCCAGCAGGCGTCGGGTCTACGACACTGAAGCTTTCTTT. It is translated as CASRRRVYDTEAFF.

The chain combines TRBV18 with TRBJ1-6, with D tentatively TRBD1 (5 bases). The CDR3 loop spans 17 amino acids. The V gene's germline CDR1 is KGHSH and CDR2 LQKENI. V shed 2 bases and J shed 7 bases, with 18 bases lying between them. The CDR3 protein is CASSPSQGLYLNSPLHF. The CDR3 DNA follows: TGTGCCAGCTCACCATCCCAGGGCCTTTATTTAAATTCACCCCTCCACTTT.

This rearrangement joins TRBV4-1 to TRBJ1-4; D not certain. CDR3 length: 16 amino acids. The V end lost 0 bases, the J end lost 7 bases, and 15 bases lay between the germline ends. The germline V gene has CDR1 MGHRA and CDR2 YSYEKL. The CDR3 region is CASSQETSDMGEKLFF. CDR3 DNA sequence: TGCGCCAGCAGCCAAGAAACCTCAGACATGGGTGAAAAACTGTTTTTT.

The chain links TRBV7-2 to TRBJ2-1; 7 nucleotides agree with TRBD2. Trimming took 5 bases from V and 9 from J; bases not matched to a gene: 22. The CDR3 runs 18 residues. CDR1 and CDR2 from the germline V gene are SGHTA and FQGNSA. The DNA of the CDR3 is TGTGCCAGCAGCCCAGGGATAGAGGGAGGAGCGGGGACGATTGAGCAGTTCTTC. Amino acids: CASSPGIEGGAGTIEQFF.

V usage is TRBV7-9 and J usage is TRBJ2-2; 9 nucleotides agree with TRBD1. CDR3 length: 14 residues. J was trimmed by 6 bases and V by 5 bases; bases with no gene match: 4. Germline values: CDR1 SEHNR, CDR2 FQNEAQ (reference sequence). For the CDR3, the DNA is TGTGCCAGCAGCCCACAGGGGGCTCCCGGGGAGCTGTTTTTT. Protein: CASSPQGAPGELFF.

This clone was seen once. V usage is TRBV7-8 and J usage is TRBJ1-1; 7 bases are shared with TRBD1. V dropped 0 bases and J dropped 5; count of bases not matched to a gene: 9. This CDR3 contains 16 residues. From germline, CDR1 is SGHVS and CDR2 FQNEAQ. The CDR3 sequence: CASSLADRVRGTEAFF. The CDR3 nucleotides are TGTGCCAGCAGCTTAGCTGACAGGGTAAGGGGGACTGAAGCTTTCTTT.

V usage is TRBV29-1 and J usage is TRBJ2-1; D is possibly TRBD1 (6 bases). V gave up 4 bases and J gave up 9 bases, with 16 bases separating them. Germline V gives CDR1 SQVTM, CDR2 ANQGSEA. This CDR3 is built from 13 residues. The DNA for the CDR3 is TGCAGCGTTGGACACGATGGGGGCCTTGAGCAGTTCTTC. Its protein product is CSVGHDGGLEQFF.